These 29 T cell receptor beta chains share one sample of origin, sequenced in a study of T cells after yellow fever vaccination (dated 2019 in TCRdb). The sample's treatment or condition label is to be understood as: live attenuated yellow fever vaccine strain. Library generation was performed with 5' RACE. The sequencer was an Illumina NovaSeq 6000. In-frame beta chains were kept once TCRdb had trimmed the public reads at Q25 with fastp and called clones with MiXCR. Each entry merges the rows of one CDR3 protein and shows their most common DNA and genes. This sample lists about 250,000 distinct CDR3 sequences; 3.6% were detected once. The ten top clones hold under 20% of the sample. Here the sequenced sample was PBMCs, taken 15 days after the yellow fever booster vaccination. These receptors were taken from a man between 18 and 29 years old who received the YFV17D yellow fever vaccine.

This clonotype was seen repeatedly, ten times or more. CDR3 bases: TGCGCCAGCAGCCGTCCCGGGACAGGCACTATGAACACTGAAGCTTTCTTT. Translating gives CASSRPGTGTMNTEAFF. The J gene is TRBJ1-1, the V gene TRBV5-1; 8 bases agree with TRBD1. The CDR3 runs to 17 residues. Germline V gene sequence: CDR1 SGHRS, CDR2 YFSETQ. V gave up 4 bases and J gave up 0 bases; unmatched junction bases: 11.

This clonotype was seen repeatedly, ten times or more. V is TRBV12-3 or TRBV12-4 and J is TRBJ1-1; D uncertain. There are 13 residues in the CDR3. Trimming stripped 6 bases from V and 1 base from J, with 9 bases between. Here the CDR3 DNA reads TGTGCCAGCAGGCCGACGAGGAACACTGAAGCTTTCTTT. Residues: CASRPTRNTEAFF.

This clonotype has at least ten counts. The V call is TRBV6-1, the J call TRBJ1-2; no definite D call. V lost 0 bases and J 2 bases, leaving 4 bases between the germline ends. CDR3 length equals 13 residues. Germline assignment: CDR1 MNHNS and CDR2 SASEGT. CDR3 sequence: CASSEAGNYGYTF. The CDR3 DNA reads TGTGCCAGCAGTGAAGCTGGAAACTATGGCTACACCTTC.

This clonotype was seen repeatedly, ten times or more. The rearrangement joins TRBV5-1 to TRBJ2-7, with unresolved D. This CDR3 spans 12 amino acids. V lost 0 bases and J 5 bases, leaving 6 bases between the germline ends. CDR1 is SGHRS, CDR2 YFSETQ, per germline. The DNA of the CDR3 is TGCGCCAGCAGCTTGGTAGCCCACGAGCAGTACTTC. This codes for CASSLVAHEQYF.

This clonotype showed up many times. This chain links TRBV20-1 with TRBJ2-5; TRBD1 aligns across 9 bases. In germline, CDR1 is DFQATT, CDR2 SNEGSKA (reference sequence). V lost 6 bases and J lost 1; bases outside the gene matches: 6. The CDR3 extends over 14 amino acids. The CDR3 loop reads CSAPRDRAQETQYF. The CDR3 region has the DNA TGCAGTGCCCCGAGGGACAGGGCCCAAGAGACCCAGTACTTC.

The CDR3, as DNA: TGTGCCACCAGCAGAGTACGGGGGGCGCCGGACGGCACAGATACGCAGTATTTT. Translated, it gives CATSRVRGAPDGTDTQYF. The chain recombines TRBV15 with TRBJ2-3; perhaps TRBD2 as D (7 bases). This CDR3 is built from 18 residues. Germline V gene data show CDR1 as LNHNV and CDR2 as YYDKDF (reference sequence). V dropped 1 base and J dropped 1 base, with 18 bases sitting between them.

Many counts were recorded for this clonotype. The rearrangement uses TRBV18 and TRBJ1-1; D is unresolved. V lost 2 bases and J lost 1, with 5 bases in between. This CDR3 has 13 residues. Germline V gives CDR1 KGHSH, CDR2 LQKENI. The CDR3 here is CASSPSANTEAFF. The CDR3 DNA sequence: TGTGCCAGCTCACCATCAGCGAACACTGAAGCTTTCTTT.

This clonotype was counted many times. The V call is TRBV3-1, the J call TRBJ2-1; D might be TRBD1 (5 bases). Trimming took 3 bases from V and 4 from J, leaving 13 bases between them. The germline V gene encodes CDR1 LGHDT and CDR2 YNNKEL (reference sequence). CDR3 length: 15 residues. The CDR3 DNA reads as TGTGCCAGCAGCCAGACCCTGACAGTGTACAATGAGCAGTTCTTC. The encoded protein is CASSQTLTVYNEQFF.

This clonotype has at least ten counts. The chain recombines TRBV29-1 with TRBJ1-2; D not certain. The CDR3 length is 12 residues. Germline values: CDR1 SQVTM, CDR2 ANQGSEA. Trimming removed 3 bases at V and 8 bases at J, with 13 bases between. CDR3 nucleotides: TGCAGCGTTGATTGGCAGGACGTCGGCTACACCTTC. This gives the protein CSVDWQDVGYTF.

This clonotype came up many times. This chain connects TRBV6-5 to TRBJ1-5, with 9 bases fitting TRBD1. There are 13 residues in the CDR3. The trim removed 6 bases at V and 4 bases at J, leaving 1 base unmatched. Looked up from germline, CDR1 is MNHEY and CDR2 is SVGAGI. CDR3 region: CASRTGGNQPQHF. Written as DNA, the CDR3 is TGTGCCAGCAGGACAGGGGGGAATCAGCCCCAGCATTTT.

This clonotype has a count of ten or more. The chain recombines TRBV11-2 with TRBJ2-1; 9 bases are a match to TRBD2. Losses at the gene ends were 5 bases for V and 8 bases for J; bases not matched to a gene: 10. CDR3 size: 15 residues. The germline CDR1 and CDR2 sequences are SGHAT and FQNNGV. The CDR3 here is CASSLGRGGRDEQFF. The CDR3 DNA follows: TGTGCCAGCAGCCTGGGGCGGGGGGGCCGCGATGAGCAGTTCTTC.

The chain combines TRBV12-3 or TRBV12-4 with TRBJ1-5; D gene ambiguous. V dropped 2 bases and J dropped 3 bases, with 8 bases sitting between them. This CDR3 contains 14 residues. The CDR3 DNA reads as TGTGCCAGCAGTTTAAGTGGAGCCAATCAGCCCCAGCATTTT. Its protein is CASSLSGANQPQHF.

Ten or more counts support this clonotype. The chain couples TRBV7-8 to TRBJ2-2, with unresolved D. The V gene lost 5 bases and the J gene lost 0 bases, with 7 bases spanning the gap. The CDR3 is 14 residues long. The germline V gene encodes CDR1 SGHVS and CDR2 FQNEAQ. The CDR3, as DNA: TGTGCCAGCAGCGTACAAGCGAACACCGGGGAGCTGTTTTTT. Translated: CASSVQANTGELFF.

In this sample, this clonotype turned up many times. This chain links TRBV7-9 with TRBJ1-1; D might be TRBD1 (5 bases). The CDR3 runs to 13 residues. Trimming stripped 5 bases from V and 6 bases from J, with 13 bases between. Germline values: CDR1 SEHNR, CDR2 FQNEAQ (reference sequence). The CDR3 here is CASSLRDSAEAFF. For the CDR3, the DNA is TGTGCCAGCAGCCTAAGGGACTCGGCTGAAGCTTTCTTT.

This clonotype was seen many times. This chain links TRBV7-9 with TRBJ2-2; 9 bases align to TRBD1. J was trimmed by 6 bases and V by 2 bases; bases with no gene match: 19. CDR3 length: 20 residues. CDR1 is SEHNR and CDR2 is FQNEAQ in the germline V gene (reference sequence). The CDR3: CASSLNPGWGQGGGPGELFF. DNA for the CDR3: TGTGCCAGCAGCTTAAATCCGGGCTGGGGACAGGGCGGTGGCCCCGGGGAGCTGTTTTTT.

This clonotype was counted at least ten times. This sequence joins TRBV14 and TRBJ2-4, with a weak D call TRBD1 (5 bases). The CDR3 covers 12 residues. Germline loops: CDR1 SGHDN, CDR2 FVKESK. Trimming shortened V by 2 bases and J by 8 bases, and 7 bases separated the two germline ends. The CDR3 region is CASSQQGYIQYF. CDR3 nucleotides: TGTGCCAGCAGCCAACAGGGATACATTCAGTACTTC.

This clonotype was counted ten times or more. V usage is TRBV7-9 and J usage is TRBJ1-2; D might be TRBD1 (5 bases). The V end lost 1 base, the J end lost 2 bases, and 17 bases lay between the germline ends. CDR1 and CDR2 (germline): SEHNR, FQNEAQ (reference sequence). The CDR3 covers 17 residues. CDR3 sequence (DNA): TGTGCCAGCAGCTTAGGCAACCCCACGGGGCAAAACTATGGCTACACCTTC. Its translation is CASSLGNPTGQNYGYTF.

This clonotype was seen at least ten times. The chain combines TRBV15 with TRBJ2-1, with 8 bases lining up with TRBD2. Germline lookup yields CDR1 LNHNV and CDR2 YYDKDF (reference sequence). This CDR3 spans 15 amino acids. Trimming took 3 bases from V and 4 from J; bases not matched to a gene: 5. The CDR3 region is CATSSSGVPYNEQFF. The CDR3 coding sequence is TGTGCCACCAGCAGTAGCGGGGTTCCATACAATGAGCAGTTCTTC. The entire variable domain, with the rest obtained from reference TRBV15 and TRBJ2-1, is as follows: DAMVIQNPRYQVTQFGKPVTLSCSQTLNHNVMYWYQQKSSQAPKLLFHYYDKDFNNEADTPDNFQSRRPNTSFCFLDIRSPGLGDTAMYLCATSSSGVPYNEQFFGPGTRLTVL.

This clonotype was counted many times. The gene calls are TRBV15 and TRBJ2-1; D uncertain. Germline loops: CDR1 LNHNV, CDR2 YYDKDF (reference sequence). The CDR3 runs to 12 residues. V gave up 5 bases and J gave up 6 bases, with 8 bases separating them. The CDR3: CATSLRSNEQFF. The CDR3 DNA follows: TGTGCCACCAGCCTCCGGTCCAATGAGCAGTTCTTC.

This clonotype was counted many times. The chain has TRBV20-1 and TRBJ1-4, with TRBD1 matching 9 bases. The germline CDR1 and CDR2 sequences are DFQATT and SNEGSKA (reference sequence). The CDR3 is 13 amino acids. After removal of 6 bases from V and 8 bases from J, the junction contained 7 bases not matched to a gene. In DNA form, the CDR3 reads TGCAGTGCGGAAAGGGGACAGGGAGAAAAACTGTTTTTT. It encodes CSAERGQGEKLFF.

This clonotype occurred many times. The chain recombines TRBV27 with TRBJ1-1; TRBD1 matches 9 bases. This CDR3 spans 15 amino acids. The ends lost 5 bases at V and 4 bases at J; junction bases unmatched: 8. Germline loops: CDR1 MNHEY, CDR2 SMNVEV (reference sequence). CDR3 nucleotides: TGTGCCAGCAGTGCCAGAACAGGGGGCGGCACTGAAGCTTTCTTT. The encoded protein is CASSARTGGGTEAFF.

This clonotype was seen repeatedly, ten times or more. The chain uses TRBV25-1 and TRBJ2-7; D tentatively fits TRBD1 or TRBD2 (5 bases each). There are 16 residues in the CDR3. Deletions cut 2 bases from V and 0 bases from J, with 14 bases between. Germline CDR1 and CDR2: MGHDK and SYGVNS. The CDR3 coding sequence is TGTGCCAGCAGTGAACAACGCAGGGAGAGCTCCTACGAGCAGTACTTC. Residues: CASSEQRRESSYEQYF.

This clonotype was observed at least ten times. The gene calls are TRBV20-1 and TRBJ2-1; D unresolved. V lost 6 bases, J lost 6 bases, and 9 bases lay in between. CDR3 length: 11 residues. The germline V gene has CDR1 DFQATT and CDR2 SNEGSKA (reference sequence). The CDR3 here is CSAMSSNEQFF. The CDR3 DNA reads as TGCAGTGCAATGTCTAGCAATGAGCAGTTCTTC.

This clonotype was observed at least ten times. V is TRBV20-1 and J is TRBJ1-2, with D tentatively TRBD1 (6 bases). From germline, CDR1 is DFQATT and CDR2 SNEGSKA (reference sequence). The CDR3 loop spans 11 amino acids. Between the trimmed V and J ends, which lost 6 bases and 8 bases, there was a span of 13 bases. The CDR3 spells CSAFSGAGYTF. CDR3 in DNA: TGCAGTGCCTTTTCGGGGGCGGGCTACACCTTC.

This clonotype was counted many times. The chain uses TRBV7-9 and TRBJ1-5; D uncertain. The CDR3 sequence is 12 residues long. The germline V and J ends were trimmed by 2 bases and 4 bases, with 3 bases remaining between them. Germline V lookup: CDR1 SEHNR, CDR2 FQNEAQ (reference sequence). As DNA, the CDR3 is TGTGCCAGCAGCTTATTAAATCAGCCCCAGCATTTT. It codes for CASSLLNQPQHF.

This clonotype has just a few counts. J is TRBJ1-3 and V is TRBV7-2; D not resolved. This CDR3 region has 13 residues. In germline, CDR1 is SGHTA, CDR2 FQGNSA. Trimming took off 7 bases at V and 0 bases at J, with 7 bases between the two ends. In DNA form, the CDR3 reads TGTGCCAGCACCTTCGGCTCTGGAAACACCATATATTTT. This gives the protein CASTFGSGNTIYF.

This clonotype was observed many times. J is TRBJ1-4 and V is TRBV19; the match to TRBD1 covers 7 bases. Trimming at V came to 2 bases and at J to 1 base, leaving 1 base not matched to a gene. Germline V gene lookup returns CDR1 LNHDA and CDR2 SQIVND (reference sequence). This CDR3 contains 15 residues. The CDR3 reads CASSIRQGTNEKLFF. The CDR3 bases are TGTGCCAGTAGTATACGACAGGGAACTAATGAAAAACTGTTTTTT.

This clonotype was observed many times. The chain links TRBV29-1 to TRBJ2-2; D gene ambiguous. The CDR3 is made up of 14 amino acids. CDR1 and CDR2 (germline): SQVTM, ANQGSEA. The V end lost 4 bases, the J end lost 0 bases, and 9 bases lay between the germline ends. CDR3 sequence (DNA): TGCAGCGTTGTGTCAGATGCGAACACCGGGGAGCTGTTTTTT. Translated: CSVVSDANTGELFF.

This clonotype was found many times. V and J are TRBV6-5 and TRBJ1-2; the D is unclear. The CDR3 loop spans 13 amino acids. Trimming took off 0 bases at V and 8 bases at J, with 10 bases between the two ends. Germline-derived CDR1 and CDR2 are MNHEY and SVGAGI. The chain's CDR3 is CASSYSLTGGYTF. The CDR3, as DNA: TGTGCCAGCAGTTACTCGTTAACTGGCGGCTACACCTTC.